The 32 T cell receptor beta chains given below trace back to one sample, sequenced in a study of breast tumors, draining lymph nodes, adjacent tissues. Axillary draining lymph nodes of breast cancer patients supplied the node samples. Each CDR3 protein is one row after TCRdb ran MiXCR on the multiplex PCR reads. In the table there are fewer than 300,000 distinct CDR3 sequences, about 32% of which are singletons. The sequenced sample consisted of axillary lymph node tissue. These receptor sequences come from a female donor with breast cancer. Some clones in this sample may be carry-over from other donors' samples.

This chain links TRBV7-8 with TRBJ2-1; TRBD1 agrees at 8 bases. Germline V gives CDR1 SGHVS, CDR2 FQNEAQ. The V gene end was trimmed by 4 bases and the J gene end by 7 bases; junction bases not matched to a gene: 3. This CDR3 is 13 amino acids long. CDR3: CASSSNRGNEQFF. The CDR3 DNA is TGTGCCAGCAGCTCCAACAGGGGGAATGAGCAGTTCTTC. Combining the CDR3 with reference TRBV7-8 and TRBJ2-1 gives the whole variable domain GAGVSQSPRYKVAKRGQDVALRCDPISGHVSLFWYQQALGQGPEFLTYFQNEAQLDKSGLPSDRFFAERPEGSVSTLKIQRTQQEDSAVYLCASSSNRGNEQFFGPGTRLTVL.

This clonotype was picked up a small number of times. This may be a read error, as it is one base from a much larger clone. The V and J genes are TRBV5-1 and TRBJ2-7; unclear D gene. Germline assignment: CDR1 SGHRS and CDR2 YFSETQ. V was trimmed by 0 bases and J by 10 bases, leaving 14 bases between them. CDR3 size: 13 residues. CDR3 bases: TGCGCCAGCAGCTTGGCCAGGAAGGGCGACCAGTACTTC. Protein: CASSLARKGDQYF.

There are many counts of this clonotype. V gene TRBV2 combines with J gene TRBJ2-7, with 9 bases identical to TRBD1. The V gene end was trimmed by 4 bases and the J gene end by 0 bases; junction bases not matched to a gene: 7. The CDR3 covers 16 residues. The germline CDR1 and CDR2 sequences are SNHLY and FYNNEI. This CDR3 is CASSGARDRDSYEQYF. The DNA for the CDR3 is TGTGCCAGCAGTGGCGCCCGGGACAGGGACTCCTACGAGCAGTACTTC.

This clonotype was observed many times. The chain joins TRBV7-9 to TRBJ2-7; 7 bases align to TRBD1. CDR1 is SEHNR, CDR2 FQNEAQ, per germline (reference sequence). The V gene end was trimmed by 5 bases and the J gene end by 7 bases; junction bases not matched to a gene: 8. The CDR3 runs to 13 residues. DNA for the CDR3: TGTGCCAGCAGCCCAACAGGGGTGGGAGAGCAGTACTTC. Amino acid sequence: CASSPTGVGEQYF.

The CDR3: CASSQLDGYEQYF. The CDR3 nucleotides read TGCGCCAGCAGCCAGTTAGACGGCTACGAGCAGTACTTC. The gene calls are TRBV5-1 and TRBJ2-7, with D hard to call. V was clipped by 4 bases and J by 3 bases, with 11 bases between them. Per germline, CDR1 SGHRS and CDR2 YFSETQ. The CDR3 contains 13 residues.

The gene calls are TRBV7-9 and TRBJ2-1; TRBD2 matches 16 bases. The CDR3 extends over 20 amino acids. The germline gives CDR1 SEHNR, CDR2 FQNEAQ (reference sequence). V shed 6 bases and J 0 bases; nucleotides not matched to a gene: 11. CDR3 in DNA: TGTGCCAGCAGTTCTCAACCGGGACTAGCGGGAGGGAGCTCCTACAATGAGCAGTTCTTC. Translation: CASSSQPGLAGGSSYNEQFF.

In this sample, this clonotype turned up many times. V gene TRBV15 combines with J gene TRBJ2-3; 7 bases are a match to TRBD2. The CDR3 loop spans 18 amino acids. V lost 1 base to trimming and J lost 4 bases; unmatched junction nucleotides: 14. CDR1 is LNHNV, CDR2 YYDKDF, per germline (reference sequence). The CDR3 DNA reads TGTGCCACCAGCAGAGGAGCGATTGTGCGGGAGCGGTCAGATACGCAGTATTTT. This gives the protein CATSRGAIVRERSDTQYF.

This clonotype was seen many times. The chain joins TRBV6-5 to TRBJ2-5, with a possible D match to TRBD2 (6 bases). V lost 7 bases, J lost 4 bases, and 31 bases lay in between. Germline V gene data show CDR1 as MNHEY and CDR2 as SVGAGI. This CDR3 has 19 amino acids. CDR3 nucleotide sequence: TGTGCCAGCAAAGAGGGTTCGGGGAGGAGGCTATCCTACCGAGAGACCCAGTACTTC. It codes for CASKEGSGRRLSYRETQYF.

This clonotype came up many times. The chain links TRBV12-3 or TRBV12-4 to TRBJ2-3; D unclear. Trimming left V 6 bases short and J 2 bases short, with 9 bases between. The CDR3 has 13 amino acids. Here the CDR3 reads CASSPWVTDTQYF. CDR3 coding DNA: TGTGCCAGCAGCCCCTGGGTCACAGATACGCAGTATTTT.

The gene calls are TRBV29-1 and TRBJ1-3; D remains unclear. V dropped 6 bases and J dropped 3 bases, with 9 bases sitting between them. The CDR3 consists of 12 residues. Germline CDR1 and CDR2: SQVTM and ANQGSEA. This CDR3 is CSVEENGNTIYF. Written as DNA, the CDR3 is TGCAGCGTCGAGGAAAATGGAAACACCATATATTTT.

This clonotype was detected ten times or more. The chain recombines TRBV10-2 with TRBJ2-1; no clear D. With 8 bases removed from V and 0 bases from J, the gap between germline ends came to 8 bases. The germline CDR1 and CDR2 sequences are WSHSY and SAAADI. This CDR3 spans 13 amino acids. CDR3 nucleotide sequence: TGCGCCAGCTTCCGAGCCTCCTACAATGAGCAGTTCTTC. Its protein product is CASFRASYNEQFF.

This clonotype has ten or more counts. The rearrangement joins TRBV7-2 to TRBJ2-1; D might be TRBD2 (5 bases). The CDR3 totals 14 residues. Germline CDR1 SGHTA, CDR2 FQGNSA. V lost 2 bases and J lost 7, with 12 bases in between. CDR3 bases: TGTGCCAGCAGCTTAAGTATTCCGGGGAATGAGCAGTTCTTC. Its protein product is CASSLSIPGNEQFF.

The rearrangement joins TRBV7-3 to TRBJ2-2; maybe TRBD2 (6 bases). The CDR3 is made up of 15 amino acids. The germline V gene encodes CDR1 SGHTA and CDR2 FQGTGA. V lost 3 bases and J lost 7, with 15 bases in between. CDR3 bases: TGTGCCAGCAGCTTTGGCGGGGATGCAATCGGGGAGCTGTTTTTT. This translates into CASSFGGDAIGELFF.

This clonotype turned up a few times. This may arise from a read error, as a much more abundant clone is one base away. The chain joins TRBV24-1 to TRBJ2-1; 15 positions agree with TRBD2. Germline CDR1 and CDR2: KGHDR and SFDVKD. The CDR3 totals 19 residues. In DNA, the CDR3 is TGTGCCACCCCCGAGGGACTAGCGGGAGGATGGGGGCTACTCAATGAGCAGCTCTTC. This codes for CATPEGLAGGWGLLNEQLF.

J is TRBJ1-1 and V is TRBV6-5; D unclear. Germline V gives CDR1 MNHEY, CDR2 SVGAGI. With 0 bases removed from V and 8 bases from J, the gap between germline ends came to 4 bases. This CDR3 spans 11 amino acids. The CDR3 nucleotides are TGTGCCAGCAGTTACTCGGGAGAAGCTTTCTTT. Translating it yields CASSYSGEAFF.

This clonotype was counted ten times or more. The chain uses TRBV5-6 and TRBJ2-3; D unresolved. V was clipped by 2 bases and J by 3 bases, with 4 bases between them. Germline CDR1 SGHDT, CDR2 YYEEEE. CDR3 length equals 12 residues. CDR3 nucleotide sequence: TGTGCCAGCAGCTTTATAACAGATACGCAGTATTTT. This sequence encodes CASSFITDTQYF.

A word on this clonotype: A much larger clone lies a single base off, so this may be a read error. The gene calls are TRBV5-1 and TRBJ1-5; D uncertain. The CDR3 is made up of 14 amino acids. Looked up from germline, CDR1 is SGHRS and CDR2 is YFSETQ. CDR3 sequence reads: CASSLGSANHPQHF. As DNA, the CDR3 is TGCGCCAGCAGCTTGGGTAGCGCCAATCACCCCCAGCATTTT.

This clonotype has more than one count but fewer than ten. A much more abundant neighbour one base away suggests this may be a read error. The chain combines TRBV11-1 with TRBJ2-7; possibly TRBD1 for D (6 bases). Looked up from germline, CDR1 is SGHAT and CDR2 is FQDESV (reference sequence). V was pared by 5 bases and J by 6 bases, with 14 bases between. The CDR3 totals 13 residues. As DNA, the CDR3 is TGTGCCAGCAGCCCCGACAGGTTCTCCGAGCAGTACTTC. Its translation: CASSPDRFSEQYF.

This clonotype was seen many times. The J gene is TRBJ2-5, the V gene TRBV6-6; maybe TRBD1 (5 bases). CDR1 and CDR2 from the germline V gene are MNHNY and SVGAGI (reference sequence). This CDR3 spans 13 amino acids. V was trimmed by 7 bases and J by 2 bases, leaving 11 bases between them. CDR3 region: CASIRAGQETQYF. CDR3 DNA: TGTGCCAGCATTAGGGCAGGGCAAGAGACCCAGTACTTC.

The table lists this clonotype with many counts. The chain uses TRBV19 and TRBJ1-2; 10 positions agree with TRBD1. This CDR3 spans 15 amino acids. Trimming took 4 bases from V and 2 from J; bases not matched to a gene: 4. Germline V gene lookup returns CDR1 LNHDA and CDR2 SQIVND (reference sequence). CDR3 DNA sequence: TGTGCCAGTAGTAGACGGGACAGGGGCAACTATGGCTACACCTTC. Its translation is CASSRRDRGNYGYTF.

As concerns this clonotype: Likely a read error: the CDR3 ends without its conserved phenylalanine or tryptophan. This sequence joins TRBV20-1 and TRBJ2-2, with TRBD2 identical over 13 bases. The germline V gene has CDR1 DFQATT and CDR2 SNEGSKA (reference sequence). The CDR3 is 18 amino acids. The ends lost 4 bases at V and 3 bases at J; junction bases unmatched: 11. CDR3 sequence: CSAMRRTSGSRDTGELFS. CDR3 nucleotide sequence: TGCAGTGCTATGCGAAGGACTAGCGGGAGTAGGGACACCGGGGAGCTGTTTTCT.

This clonotype occurred many times. The V gene is TRBV6-2 or TRBV6-3, the J gene TRBJ1-6; D unclear. CDR1 is MNHEY and CDR2 is SVGEGT in the germline V gene. This CDR3 has 14 residues. Trimming took off 7 bases at V and 7 bases at J, with 14 bases between the two ends. CDR3 in amino acids: CASTPVHGNSPLHF. DNA of the CDR3: TGTGCCAGCACCCCCGTACACGGAAATTCACCCCTCCACTTT.

In its sample, this clonotype was seen many times. The gene calls are TRBV6-2 or TRBV6-3 and TRBJ2-1; 13 bases are shared with TRBD2. Germline V gene data show CDR1 as MNHEY and CDR2 as SVGEGT. The CDR3 loop spans 15 amino acids. Germline trimming cut 6 bases from V and 7 bases from J; bases unmatched to any gene: 6. Here the CDR3 reads CASRDGTSGNNEQFF. The CDR3 DNA follows: TGTGCCAGCAGGGACGGGACTAGCGGGAATAATGAGCAGTTCTTC.

This clonotype was picked up many times. The rearrangement uses TRBV20-1 and TRBJ2-3; D is unclear. The V end lost 0 bases, the J end lost 2 bases, and 15 bases lay between the germline ends. CDR3 length equals 16 residues. Germline lookup yields CDR1 DFQATT and CDR2 SNEGSKA (reference sequence). The CDR3 here is CSARDVGRFPTDTQYF. The CDR3 DNA sequence: TGCAGTGCTAGAGATGTGGGCCGATTCCCCACAGATACGCAGTATTTT.

Concerning this clonotype itself: A much larger clonotype is one base distant, so this may be a read error. V usage is TRBV5-4 and J usage is TRBJ2-7, with 16 bases identical to TRBD2. Germline V gene sequence: CDR1 SGHNT, CDR2 YYREEE (reference sequence). CDR3 length: 17 residues. This CDR3 reads CASSLGLAGGGVYEQCF. The CDR3 DNA reads as TGTGCCAGCAGCCTGGGACTAGCGGGAGGGGGGGTCTACGAGCAGTGCTTC.

This clonotype was seen ten or more times. The chain joins TRBV11-2 to TRBJ1-6; TRBD1 aligns across 7 bases. The germline gives CDR1 SGHAT, CDR2 FQNNGV. CDR3 size: 13 residues. Trimming took 7 bases from V and 7 from J; bases not matched to a gene: 4. The CDR3 DNA reads as TGTGCCAGCAACGACAGGGACAATTCACCCCTCCACTTT. Translating gives CASNDRDNSPLHF.

Concerning this clonotype itself: Possible read error: a much larger clone is one base away. The chain links TRBV20-1 to TRBJ2-1; TRBD2 agrees at 13 bases. Germline values: CDR1 DFQATT, CDR2 SNEGSKA (reference sequence). The CDR3 is made up of 14 amino acids. Trimming took 6 bases from V and 9 from J; bases not matched to a gene: 8. CDR3 coding DNA: TGCAGTGCCACTAGCGGGAGGGCCGGGACTGAGCAGTTCTTC. Its protein product is CSATSGRAGTEQFF.

The table lists this clonotype with many counts. The gene calls are TRBV19 and TRBJ2-3; TRBD2 matches 14 bases. Losses at the gene ends were 7 bases for V and 6 bases for J; bases not matched to a gene: 9. CDR3 size: 16 residues. Germline values: CDR1 LNHDA, CDR2 SQIVND (reference sequence). CDR3 in amino acids: CASTLGLAGEGDTQYF. The CDR3 DNA reads as TGTGCCAGTACCCTGGGACTAGCGGGAGAAGGGGATACGCAGTATTTT.

This clonotype appeared once. The gene calls are TRBV5-1 and TRBJ2-1; 9 positions match TRBD2. The CDR3 covers 14 residues. Germline V lookup: CDR1 SGHRS, CDR2 YFSETQ. J lost 10 bases, V lost 3 bases, and 8 bases had no gene match. CDR3 in amino acids: CASSSRASGKEQFF. The CDR3 DNA reads as TGCGCCAGCAGCTCCCGTGCTAGCGGGAAAGAGCAGTTCTTC.

J is TRBJ1-5 and V is TRBV20-1, with a possible D match to TRBD1 (6 bases). This CDR3 region has 12 residues. Germline CDR1 is DFQATT and CDR2 is SNEGSKA (reference sequence). Trimming removed 7 bases at V and 7 bases at J, with 14 bases between. This CDR3 reads CSGAGEGQPQHF. Written as DNA, the CDR3 is TGCAGTGGAGCAGGGGAGGGACAGCCCCAGCATTTT.

This clonotype has at least ten counts. The chain has TRBV12-3 or TRBV12-4 and TRBJ2-3, with D possibly matching TRBD1 (6 bases). This CDR3 spans 15 amino acids. Trimming stripped 3 bases from V and 3 bases from J, with 13 bases between. DNA for the CDR3: TGTGCCAGCAGTTTCGCAGGGGTGAGGACAGATACGCAGTATTTT. Encoded protein: CASSFAGVRTDTQYF.

This clonotype was detected many times. The chain combines TRBV4-2 with TRBJ2-1; D remains unclear. The length of the CDR3 is 16 residues. With 4 bases removed from V and 4 bases from J, the gap between germline ends came to 17 bases. Germline V gene data show CDR1 as LGHNA and CDR2 as YNFKEQ. Written as DNA, the CDR3 is TGTGCCAGCAGCCGCCCCCCCGTTGCCCCATACAATGAGCAGTTCTTC. It yields the protein CASSRPPVAPYNEQFF.